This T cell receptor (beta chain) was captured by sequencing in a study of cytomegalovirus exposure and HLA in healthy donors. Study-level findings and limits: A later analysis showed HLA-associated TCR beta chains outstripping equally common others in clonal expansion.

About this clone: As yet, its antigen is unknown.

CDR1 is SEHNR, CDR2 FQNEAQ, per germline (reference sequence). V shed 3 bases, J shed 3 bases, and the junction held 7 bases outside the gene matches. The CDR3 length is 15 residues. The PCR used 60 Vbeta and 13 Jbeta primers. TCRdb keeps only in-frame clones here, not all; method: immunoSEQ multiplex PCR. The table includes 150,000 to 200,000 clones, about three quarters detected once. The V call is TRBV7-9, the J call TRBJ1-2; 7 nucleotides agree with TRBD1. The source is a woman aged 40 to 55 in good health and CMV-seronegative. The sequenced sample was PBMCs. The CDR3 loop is CASSLQDRWDYGYTF. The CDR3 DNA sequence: TGTGCCAGCAGCTTGCAGGACAGGTGGGACTATGGCTACACCTTC.